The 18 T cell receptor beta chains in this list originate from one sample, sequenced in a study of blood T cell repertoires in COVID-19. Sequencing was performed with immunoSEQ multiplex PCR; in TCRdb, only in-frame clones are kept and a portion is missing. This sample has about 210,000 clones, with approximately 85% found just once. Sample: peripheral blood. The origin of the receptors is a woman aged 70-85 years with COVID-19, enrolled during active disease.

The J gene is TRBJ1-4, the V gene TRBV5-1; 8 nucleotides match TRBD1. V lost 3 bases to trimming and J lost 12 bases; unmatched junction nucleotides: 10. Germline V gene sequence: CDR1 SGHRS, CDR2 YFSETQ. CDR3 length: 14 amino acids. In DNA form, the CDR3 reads TGCGCCAGCAGCTCCCGACAGGGGATAAGTGAACTGTTTTTT. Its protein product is CASSSRQGISELFF.

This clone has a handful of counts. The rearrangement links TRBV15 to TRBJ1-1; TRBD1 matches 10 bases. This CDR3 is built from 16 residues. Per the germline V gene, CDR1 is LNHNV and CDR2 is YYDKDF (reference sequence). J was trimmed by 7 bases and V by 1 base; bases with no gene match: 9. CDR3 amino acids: CATSRGTGGSWGEAFF. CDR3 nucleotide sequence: TGTGCCACCAGCAGAGGGACAGGGGGATCCTGGGGTGAAGCTTTCTTT.

The DNA of the CDR3 is TGTGCCAGCAGTCTTCTACCCGCCCAGAACACTGAAGCTTTCTTT. It is translated as CASSLLPAQNTEAFF. This chain joins TRBV7-2 and TRBJ1-1, with unresolved D. The CDR3 sequence is 15 residues long. CDR1 and CDR2 (germline): SGHTA, FQGNSA. The germline V and J ends were trimmed by 6 bases and 1 base, with 15 bases remaining between them.

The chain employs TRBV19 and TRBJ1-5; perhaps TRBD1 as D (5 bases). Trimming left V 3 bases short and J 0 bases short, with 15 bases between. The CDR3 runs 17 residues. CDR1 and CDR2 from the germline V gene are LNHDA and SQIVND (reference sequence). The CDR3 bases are TGTGCCAGTAGTATCTCCTCGGACACTTATAGCAATCAGCCCCAGCATTTT. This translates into CASSISSDTYSNQPQHF.

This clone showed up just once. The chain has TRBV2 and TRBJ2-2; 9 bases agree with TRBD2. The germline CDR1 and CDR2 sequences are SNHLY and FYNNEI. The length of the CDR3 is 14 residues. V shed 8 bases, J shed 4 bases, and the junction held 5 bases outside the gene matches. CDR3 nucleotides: TGTGCCAGCGAAAGCGGGAGGCCCACCGGGGAGCTGTTTTTT. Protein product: CASESGRPTGELFF.

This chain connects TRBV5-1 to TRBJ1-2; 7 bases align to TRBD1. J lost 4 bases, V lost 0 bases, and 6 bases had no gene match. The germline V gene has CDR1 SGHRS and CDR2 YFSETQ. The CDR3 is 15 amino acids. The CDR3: CASSLEGTESYGYTF. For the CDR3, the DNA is TGCGCCAGCAGCTTGGAGGGGACAGAGAGCTATGGCTACACCTTC.

CDR3 coding DNA: TGTGCCAGCAGCTTGTCGGGGGGGGCGAGAAATGAGCAGTTCTTC. Translating gives CASSLSGGARNEQFF. The chain combines TRBV11-1 with TRBJ2-1; TRBD2 matches 8 bases. Germline CDR1 reads SGHAT; CDR2 reads FQDESV (reference sequence). The CDR3 is 15 residues long. The V gene end was trimmed by 3 bases and the J gene end by 7 bases; junction bases not matched to a gene: 8. Full variable domain (outside the CDR3, taken from reference TRBV11-1 and TRBJ2-1): EAEVAQSPRYKITEKSQAVAFWCDPISGHATLYWYRQILGQGPELLVQFQDESVVDDSQLPKDRFSAERLKGVDSTLKIQPAELGDSAMYLCASSLSGGARNEQFFGPGTRLTVL.

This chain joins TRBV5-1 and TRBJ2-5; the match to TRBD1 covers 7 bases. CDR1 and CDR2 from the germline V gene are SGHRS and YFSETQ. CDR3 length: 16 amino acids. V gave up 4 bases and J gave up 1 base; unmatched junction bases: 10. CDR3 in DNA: TGCGCCAGCAGCAGGGGGACAGCCAAAAGCCAAGAGACCCAGTACTTC. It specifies CASSRGTAKSQETQYF. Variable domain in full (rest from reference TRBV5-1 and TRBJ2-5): KAGVTQTPRYLIKTRGQQVTLSCSPISGHRSVSWYQQTPGQGLQFLFEYFSETQRNKGNFPGRFSGRQFSNSRSEMNVSTLELGDSALYLCASSRGTAKSQETQYFGPGTRLLVL.

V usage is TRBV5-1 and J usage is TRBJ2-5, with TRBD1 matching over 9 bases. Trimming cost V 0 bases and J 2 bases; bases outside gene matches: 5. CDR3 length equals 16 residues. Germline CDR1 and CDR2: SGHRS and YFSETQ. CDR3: CASSLVGQGSQETQYF. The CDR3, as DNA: TGCGCCAGCAGCTTGGTGGGACAGGGATCTCAAGAGACCCAGTACTTC.

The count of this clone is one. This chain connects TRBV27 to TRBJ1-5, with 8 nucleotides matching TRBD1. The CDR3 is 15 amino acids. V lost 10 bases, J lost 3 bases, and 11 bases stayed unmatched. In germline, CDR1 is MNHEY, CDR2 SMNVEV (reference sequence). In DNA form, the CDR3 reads TGTGCCACCCAGAGGGCAGGGGGCAACAATCAGCCCCAGCATTTT. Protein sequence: CATQRAGGNNQPQHF.

CDR3 region: CATGQGDRNTGELFF. Here the CDR3 DNA reads TGTGCCACCGGACAGGGGGATAGGAACACCGGGGAGCTGTTTTTT. This rearrangement joins TRBV2 to TRBJ2-2; 10 bases are a match to TRBD1. The CDR3 is made up of 15 amino acids. V lost 10 bases to trimming and J lost 1 base; unmatched junction nucleotides: 6. Per the germline V gene, CDR1 is SNHLY and CDR2 is FYNNEI.

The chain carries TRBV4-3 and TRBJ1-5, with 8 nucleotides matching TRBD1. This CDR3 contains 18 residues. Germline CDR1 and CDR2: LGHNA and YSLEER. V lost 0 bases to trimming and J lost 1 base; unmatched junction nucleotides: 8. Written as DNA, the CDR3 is TGCGCCAGCAGCCAAGATACGGCAGGGGGCTGGAGCAATCAGCCCCAGCATTTT. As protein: CASSQDTAGGWSNQPQHF.

The CDR3 here is CASRASRTGLGYGYTF. In DNA, the CDR3 is TGTGCCAGTAGAGCGTCTCGGACAGGGCTGGGCTATGGCTACACCTTC. The chain is built from TRBV19 and TRBJ1-2; TRBD1 matches 8 bases. The length of the CDR3 is 16 residues. Germline lookup yields CDR1 LNHDA and CDR2 SQIVND (reference sequence). J gave up 4 bases and V 6 bases, and 13 bases lay outside the gene matches. The full variable domain, its missing parts supplied by reference TRBV19 and TRBJ1-2, is DGGITQSPKYLFRKEGQNVTLSCEQNLNHDAMYWYRQDPGQGLRLIYYSQIVNDFQKGDIAEGYSVSREKKESFPLTVTSAQKNPTAFYLCASRASRTGLGYGYTFGSGTRLTVV.

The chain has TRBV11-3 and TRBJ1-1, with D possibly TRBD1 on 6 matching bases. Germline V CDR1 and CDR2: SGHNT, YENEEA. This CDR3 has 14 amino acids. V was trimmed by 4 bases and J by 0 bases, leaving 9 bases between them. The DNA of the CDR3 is TGTGCCAGCAGCTACAGGGTGATGAACACTGAAGCTTTCTTT. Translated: CASSYRVMNTEAFF.

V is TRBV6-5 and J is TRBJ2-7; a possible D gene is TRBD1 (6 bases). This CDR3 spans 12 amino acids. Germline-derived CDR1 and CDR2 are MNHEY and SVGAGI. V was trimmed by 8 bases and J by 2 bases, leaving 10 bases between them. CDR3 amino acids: CASANRAYEQYF. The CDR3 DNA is TGTGCCAGCGCTAACAGGGCCTACGAGCAGTACTTC.

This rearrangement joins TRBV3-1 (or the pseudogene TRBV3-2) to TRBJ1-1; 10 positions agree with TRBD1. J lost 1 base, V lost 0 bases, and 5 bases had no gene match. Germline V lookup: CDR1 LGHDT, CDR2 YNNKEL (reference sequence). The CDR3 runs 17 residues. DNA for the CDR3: TGTGCCAGCAGCCAAGAAGGGACAGGGGTTCAGAACACTGAAGCTTTCTTT. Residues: CASSQEGTGVQNTEAFF.

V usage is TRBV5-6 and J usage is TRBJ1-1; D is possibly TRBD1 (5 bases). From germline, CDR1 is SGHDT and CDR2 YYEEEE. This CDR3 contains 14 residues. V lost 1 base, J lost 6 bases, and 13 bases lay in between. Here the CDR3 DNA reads TGTGCCAGCAGCTTGAGGGGCGCCAGGGCTGAAGCTTTCTTT. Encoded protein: CASSLRGARAEAFF.

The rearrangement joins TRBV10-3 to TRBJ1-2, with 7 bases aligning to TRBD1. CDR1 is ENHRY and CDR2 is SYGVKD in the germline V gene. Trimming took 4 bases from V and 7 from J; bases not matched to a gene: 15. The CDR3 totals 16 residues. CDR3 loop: CAISGGGGQPFLGYTF. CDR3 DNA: TGTGCCATCAGTGGCGGGGGGGGACAGCCTTTTCTTGGCTACACCTTC.